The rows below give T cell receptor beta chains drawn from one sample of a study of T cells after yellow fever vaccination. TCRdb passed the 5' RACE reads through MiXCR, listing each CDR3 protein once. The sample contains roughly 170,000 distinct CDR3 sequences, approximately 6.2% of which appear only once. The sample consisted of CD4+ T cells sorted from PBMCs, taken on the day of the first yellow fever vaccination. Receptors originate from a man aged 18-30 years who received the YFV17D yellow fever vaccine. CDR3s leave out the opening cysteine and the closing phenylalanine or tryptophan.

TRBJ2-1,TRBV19,ASSTRGAGEQF
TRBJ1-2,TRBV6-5,ATEAGKGYT
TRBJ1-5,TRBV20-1,SALGQLNQPQH
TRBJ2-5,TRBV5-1,ASRPLKERGAQETQY
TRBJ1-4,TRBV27,ASSLPQAQYEKLF
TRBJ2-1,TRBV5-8,ASSLAGGTLYNEQF
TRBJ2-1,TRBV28,ASIIAGSSYNEQF
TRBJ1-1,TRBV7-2,ASSFSGQNTEAF
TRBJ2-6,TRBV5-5,ASSFTGGPGANVLT
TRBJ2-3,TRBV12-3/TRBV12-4,ASRSTGGVADTQY
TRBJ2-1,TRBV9,ASSVVGRVDEQF
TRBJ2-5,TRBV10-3,AISELASETQY
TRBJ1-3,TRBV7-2,ASSRNHRAAGNTIY
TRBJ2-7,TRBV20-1,SALGTSEQY
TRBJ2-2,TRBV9,ASSVRTSPGELF
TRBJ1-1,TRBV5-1,ASSFSSGTDTLEAF
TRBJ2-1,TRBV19,ASGRGLSYNEQF
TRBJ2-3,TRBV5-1,ASRQGVPDTQY
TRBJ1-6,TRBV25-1,ASTNAPKGNSPLH
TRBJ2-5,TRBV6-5,ASFLDGETQY
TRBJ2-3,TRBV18,ASSVVQTSTDTQY
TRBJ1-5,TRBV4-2,ASSQVGPDQPQH
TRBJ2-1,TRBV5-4,ASSLALAGTYSYNEQF
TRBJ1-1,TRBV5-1,ASSLQFSGNTEAF
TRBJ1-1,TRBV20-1,SATRPGGKTEAF
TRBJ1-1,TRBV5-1,ASSSEGPSNTEAF
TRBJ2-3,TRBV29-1,SAGQGSDTQY
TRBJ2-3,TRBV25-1,ASSELDRGYADTQY
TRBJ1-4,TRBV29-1,SAGTGTEKLF
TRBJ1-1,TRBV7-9,ASRAGQGDTEAF
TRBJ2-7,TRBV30,AWRASYEQY
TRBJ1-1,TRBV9,ASSVLETNTEAF
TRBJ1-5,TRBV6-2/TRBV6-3,ASRDRRSSNQPQH
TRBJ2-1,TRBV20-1,SASSGGLYNEQF
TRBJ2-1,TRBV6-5,ASSYSGTGLNEQF
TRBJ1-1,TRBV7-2,ASSRTPNTEAF
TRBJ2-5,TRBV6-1,ASSKTSGTGNPYQETQY
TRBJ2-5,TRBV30,AWRPPTGETQY
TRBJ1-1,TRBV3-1,ASSQGVRAF
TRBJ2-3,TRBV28,ASSLTGGFSTDTQY
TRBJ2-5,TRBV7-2,ASSLDWGGRSKTQY
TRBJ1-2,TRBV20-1,SAPSPTNYGYT
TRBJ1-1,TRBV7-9,ASSNLKTGWSEAF
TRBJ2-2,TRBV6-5,ASSYSTGINTGELF
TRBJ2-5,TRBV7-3,ASSLRAPGLGETQY
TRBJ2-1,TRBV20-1,SAWRNRGATIPHEQF
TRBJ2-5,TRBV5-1,ASSFPGQQETQY
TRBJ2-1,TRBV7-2,ASSPSQGYNEQF
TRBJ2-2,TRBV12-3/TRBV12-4,ASSPTPANTGELF
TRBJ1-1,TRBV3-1,ASSYGQGLEAF
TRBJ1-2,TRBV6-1,ASSEEAGLNYGYT
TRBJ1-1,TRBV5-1,ASSLALLGLSTEAF
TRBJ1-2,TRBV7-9,ASSPGLFGYT
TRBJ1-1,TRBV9,ASTPYTEAF